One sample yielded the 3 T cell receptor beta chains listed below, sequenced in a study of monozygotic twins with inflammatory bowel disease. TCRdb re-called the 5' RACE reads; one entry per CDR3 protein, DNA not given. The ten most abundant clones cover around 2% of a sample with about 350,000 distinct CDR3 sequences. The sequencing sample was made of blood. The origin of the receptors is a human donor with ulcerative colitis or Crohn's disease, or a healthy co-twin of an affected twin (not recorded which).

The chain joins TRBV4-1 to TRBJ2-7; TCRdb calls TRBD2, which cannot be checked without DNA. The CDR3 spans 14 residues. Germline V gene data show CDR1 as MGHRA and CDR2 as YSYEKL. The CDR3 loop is CASSQEWARNEQYF.

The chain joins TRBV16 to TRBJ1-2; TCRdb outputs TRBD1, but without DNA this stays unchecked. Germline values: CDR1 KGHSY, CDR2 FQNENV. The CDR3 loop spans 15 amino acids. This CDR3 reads CASSQSGTGVFGYTF.

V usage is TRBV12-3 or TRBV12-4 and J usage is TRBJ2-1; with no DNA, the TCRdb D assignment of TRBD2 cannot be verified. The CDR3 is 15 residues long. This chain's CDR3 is CASSLGLAGLNEQFF.